The present T cell receptor (beta chain) was sequenced within a study of post-analysis software for immune sequencing data. The TCR beta cDNA libraries contained unique molecular identifiers. From the PCR reads, TCRdb called clonotypes with MiXCR, one entry per CDR3 protein. The sample includes 450,000 or so distinct CDR3 sequences, under 55% of them seen just once. Trimming cost V 2 bases and J 3 bases, with 8 bases left between them. This CDR3 is 14 amino acids long. In germline, CDR1 is MDHEN, CDR2 SYDVKM. As regards this clonotype: Antigen: not known.

Study-level results: About 5 TRBV segments, including TRBV5-6, TRBV5-1 and TRBV20-1, were more frequent in patients than controls.

Input material: blood. The TCR was taken from a girl aged 10 to 17 with multiple sclerosis. The chain links TRBV28 to TRBJ1-5; no firm D call. The CDR3 DNA follows: TGTGCCAGCAGTTTACTGGGGTACAATCAGCCCCAGCATTTT. Encoded protein: CASSLLGYNQPQHF.